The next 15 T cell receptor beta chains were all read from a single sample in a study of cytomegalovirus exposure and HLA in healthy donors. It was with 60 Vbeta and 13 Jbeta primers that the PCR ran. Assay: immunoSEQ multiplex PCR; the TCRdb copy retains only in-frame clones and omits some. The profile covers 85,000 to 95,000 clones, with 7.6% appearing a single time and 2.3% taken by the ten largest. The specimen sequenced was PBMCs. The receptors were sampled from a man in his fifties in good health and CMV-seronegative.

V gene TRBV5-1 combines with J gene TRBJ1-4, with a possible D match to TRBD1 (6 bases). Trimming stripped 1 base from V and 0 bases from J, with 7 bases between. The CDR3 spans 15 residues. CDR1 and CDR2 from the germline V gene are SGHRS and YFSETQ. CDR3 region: CASSLKGATNEKLFF. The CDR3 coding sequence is TGCGCCAGCAGCTTGAAGGGGGCAACTAATGAAAAACTGTTTTTT.

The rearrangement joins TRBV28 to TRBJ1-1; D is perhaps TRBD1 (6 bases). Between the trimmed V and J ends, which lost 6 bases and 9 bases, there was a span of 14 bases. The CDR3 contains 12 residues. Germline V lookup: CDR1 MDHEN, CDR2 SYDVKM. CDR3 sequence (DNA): TGTGCCAGCAGGCTAGGACAGTTCAAAGCTTTCTTT. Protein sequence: CASRLGQFKAFF.

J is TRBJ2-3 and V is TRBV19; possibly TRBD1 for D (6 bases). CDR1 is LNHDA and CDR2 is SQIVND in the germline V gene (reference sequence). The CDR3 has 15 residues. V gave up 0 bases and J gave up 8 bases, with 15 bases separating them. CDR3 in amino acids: CASSIDLTGRGTQYF. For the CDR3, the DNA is TGTGCCAGTAGTATAGATCTGACAGGCCGGGGTACGCAGTATTTT. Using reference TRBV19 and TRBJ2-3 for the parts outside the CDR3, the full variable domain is DGGITQSPKYLFRKEGQNVTLSCEQNLNHDAMYWYRQDPGQGLRLIYYSQIVNDFQKGDIAEGYSVSREKKESFPLTVTSAQKNPTAFYLCASSIDLTGRGTQYFGPGTRLTVL.

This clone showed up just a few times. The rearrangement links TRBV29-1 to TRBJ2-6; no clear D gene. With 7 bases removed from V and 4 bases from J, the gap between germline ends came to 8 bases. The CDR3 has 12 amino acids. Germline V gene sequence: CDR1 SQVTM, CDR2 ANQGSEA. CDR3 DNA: TGCAGCGCCCTCTTGGGGGCCAACGTCCTGACTTTC. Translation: CSALLGANVLTF.

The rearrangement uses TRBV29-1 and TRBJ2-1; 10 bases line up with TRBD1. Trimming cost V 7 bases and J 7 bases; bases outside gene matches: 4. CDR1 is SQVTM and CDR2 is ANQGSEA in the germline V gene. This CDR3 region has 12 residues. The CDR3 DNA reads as TGCAGCGCAGACAGGGGGCTTAATGAGCAGTTCTTC. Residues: CSADRGLNEQFF.

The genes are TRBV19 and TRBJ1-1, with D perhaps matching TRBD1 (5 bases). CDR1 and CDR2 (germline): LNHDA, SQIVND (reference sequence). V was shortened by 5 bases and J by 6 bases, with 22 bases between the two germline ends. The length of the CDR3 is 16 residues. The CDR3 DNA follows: TGTGCCAGTAGTGTTTTTTTAGGCAGGGAGGCGCCTGAAGCTTTCTTT. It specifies CASSVFLGREAPEAFF. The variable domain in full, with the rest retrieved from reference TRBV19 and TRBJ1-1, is DGGITQSPKYLFRKEGQNVTLSCEQNLNHDAMYWYRQDPGQGLRLIYYSQIVNDFQKGDIAEGYSVSREKKESFPLTVTSAQKNPTAFYLCASSVFLGREAPEAFFGQGTRLTVV.

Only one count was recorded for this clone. Here the CDR3 DNA reads TGTGCCAGCAGGGAGACAGGGCAGACTGAAGCTTTCTTT. Protein sequence: CASRETGQTEAFF. The rearrangement links TRBV6-1 to TRBJ1-1, with 7 bases aligning to TRBD1. J was trimmed by 5 bases and V by 6 bases; bases with no gene match: 6. The germline gives CDR1 MNHNS, CDR2 SASEGT. There are 13 residues in the CDR3.

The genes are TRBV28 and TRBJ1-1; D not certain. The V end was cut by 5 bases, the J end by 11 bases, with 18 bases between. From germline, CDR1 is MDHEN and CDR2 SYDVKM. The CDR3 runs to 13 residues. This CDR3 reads CASSALGVGKAFF. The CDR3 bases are TGTGCCAGCAGTGCCCTCGGGGTTGGGAAGGCTTTCTTT.

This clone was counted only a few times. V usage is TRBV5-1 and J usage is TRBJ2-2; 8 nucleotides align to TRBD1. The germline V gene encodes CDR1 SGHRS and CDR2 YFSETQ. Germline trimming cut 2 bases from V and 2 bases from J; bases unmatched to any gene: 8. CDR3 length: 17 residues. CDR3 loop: CASSLSGGPPNTGELFF. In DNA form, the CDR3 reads TGCGCCAGCAGCTTATCAGGGGGCCCCCCTAACACCGGGGAGCTGTTTTTT.

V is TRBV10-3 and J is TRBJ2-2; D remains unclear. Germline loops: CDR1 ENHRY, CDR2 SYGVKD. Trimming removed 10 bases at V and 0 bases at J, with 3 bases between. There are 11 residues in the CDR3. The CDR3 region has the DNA TGTGCCACGTCGAACACCGGGGAGCTGTTTTTT. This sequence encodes CATSNTGELFF.

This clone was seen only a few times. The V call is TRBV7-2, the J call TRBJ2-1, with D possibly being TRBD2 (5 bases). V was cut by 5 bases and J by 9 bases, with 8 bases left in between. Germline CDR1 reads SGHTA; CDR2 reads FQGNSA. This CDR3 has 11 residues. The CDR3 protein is CASSVTSEQFF. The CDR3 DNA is TGTGCCAGCAGCGTTACTAGTGAGCAGTTCTTC.

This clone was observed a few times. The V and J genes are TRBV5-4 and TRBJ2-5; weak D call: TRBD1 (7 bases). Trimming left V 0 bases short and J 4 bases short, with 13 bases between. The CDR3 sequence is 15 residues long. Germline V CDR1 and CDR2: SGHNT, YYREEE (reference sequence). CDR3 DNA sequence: TGTGCCAGCAGCTTGGGGCAGGGGGGAGGAGAGACCCAGTACTTC. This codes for CASSLGQGGGETQYF. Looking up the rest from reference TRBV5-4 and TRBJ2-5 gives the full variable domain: ETGVTQSPTHLIKTRGQQVTLRCSSQSGHNTVSWYQQALGQGPQFIFQYYREEENGRGNFPPRFSGLQFPNYSSELNVNALELDDSALYLCASSLGQGGGETQYFGPGTRLLVL.

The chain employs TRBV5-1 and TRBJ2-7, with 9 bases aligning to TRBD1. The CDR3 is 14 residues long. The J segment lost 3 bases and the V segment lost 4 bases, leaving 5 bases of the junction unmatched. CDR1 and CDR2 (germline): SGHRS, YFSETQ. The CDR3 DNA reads TGCGCCAGCAGCCGGGGACAGGGCCTCTACGAGCAGTACTTC. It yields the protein CASSRGQGLYEQYF.

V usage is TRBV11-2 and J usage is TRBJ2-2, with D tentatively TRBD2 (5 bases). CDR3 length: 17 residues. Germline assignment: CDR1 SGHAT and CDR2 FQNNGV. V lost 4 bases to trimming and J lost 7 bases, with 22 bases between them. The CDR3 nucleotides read TGTGCCAGCAGCTCCCTGGGGAGCGGTCGTCGGGGCGGGGAGCTGTTTTTT. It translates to CASSSLGSGRRGGELFF. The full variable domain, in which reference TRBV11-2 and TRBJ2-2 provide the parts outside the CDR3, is EAGVAQSPRYKIIEKRQSVAFWCNPISGHATLYWYQQILGQGPKLLIQFQNNGVVDDSQLPKDRFSAERLKGVDSTLKIQPAKLEDSAVYLCASSSLGSGRRGGELFFGEGSRLTVL.

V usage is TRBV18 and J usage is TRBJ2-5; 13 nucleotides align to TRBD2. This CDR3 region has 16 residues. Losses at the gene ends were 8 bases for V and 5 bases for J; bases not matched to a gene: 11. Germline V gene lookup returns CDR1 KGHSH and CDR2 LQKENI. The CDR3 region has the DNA TGTGCCAGCCCTTCGACTAGCGGGAGGATGGGGGAGACCCAGTACTTC. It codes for CASPSTSGRMGETQYF.